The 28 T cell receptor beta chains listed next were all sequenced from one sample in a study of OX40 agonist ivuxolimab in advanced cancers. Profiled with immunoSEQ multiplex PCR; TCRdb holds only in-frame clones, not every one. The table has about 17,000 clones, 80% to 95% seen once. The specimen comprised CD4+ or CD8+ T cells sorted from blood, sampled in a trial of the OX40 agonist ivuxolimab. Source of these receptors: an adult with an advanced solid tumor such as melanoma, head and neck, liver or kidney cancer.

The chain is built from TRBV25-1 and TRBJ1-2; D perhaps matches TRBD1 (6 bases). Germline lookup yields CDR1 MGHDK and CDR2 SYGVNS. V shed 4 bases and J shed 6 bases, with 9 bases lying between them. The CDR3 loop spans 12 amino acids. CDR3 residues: CASSGGGDGYTF. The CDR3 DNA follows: TGTGCCAGCAGTGGAGGGGGAGATGGCTACACCTTC.

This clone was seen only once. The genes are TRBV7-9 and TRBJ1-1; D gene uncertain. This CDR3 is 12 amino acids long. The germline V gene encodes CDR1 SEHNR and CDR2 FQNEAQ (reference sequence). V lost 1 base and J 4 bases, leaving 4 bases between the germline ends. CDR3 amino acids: CASSLGATEAFF. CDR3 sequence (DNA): TGTGCCAGCAGCTTAGGGGCCACTGAAGCTTTCTTT.

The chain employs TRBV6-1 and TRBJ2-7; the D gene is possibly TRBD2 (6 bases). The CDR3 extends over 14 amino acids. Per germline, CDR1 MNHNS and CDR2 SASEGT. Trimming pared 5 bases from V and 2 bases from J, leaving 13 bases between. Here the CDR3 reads CASSPGLLTYEQYF. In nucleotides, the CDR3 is TGTGCCAGCAGTCCGGGACTTCTAACCTACGAGCAGTACTTC.

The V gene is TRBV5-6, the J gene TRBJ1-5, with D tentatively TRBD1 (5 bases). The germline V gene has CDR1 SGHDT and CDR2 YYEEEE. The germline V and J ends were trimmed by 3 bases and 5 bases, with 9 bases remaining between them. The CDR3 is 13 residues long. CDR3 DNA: TGTGCCAGCAGCTGGGGCGGCCATCAGCCCCAGCATTTT. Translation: CASSWGGHQPQHF.

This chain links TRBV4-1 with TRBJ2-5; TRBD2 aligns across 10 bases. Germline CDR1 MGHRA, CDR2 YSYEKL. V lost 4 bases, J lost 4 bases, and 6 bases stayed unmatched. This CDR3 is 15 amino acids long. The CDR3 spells CASSPSGRAGETQYF. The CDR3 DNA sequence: TGCGCCAGCAGCCCGAGCGGGAGGGCCGGAGAGACCCAGTACTTC.

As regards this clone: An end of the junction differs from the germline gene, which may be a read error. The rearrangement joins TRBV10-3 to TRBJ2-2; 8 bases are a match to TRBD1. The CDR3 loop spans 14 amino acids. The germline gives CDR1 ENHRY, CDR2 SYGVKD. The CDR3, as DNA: TGTGCCATCGACAGGGGAGGTGGCACCGGGGGGCTGTTTTTT. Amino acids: CAIDRGGGTGGLFF.

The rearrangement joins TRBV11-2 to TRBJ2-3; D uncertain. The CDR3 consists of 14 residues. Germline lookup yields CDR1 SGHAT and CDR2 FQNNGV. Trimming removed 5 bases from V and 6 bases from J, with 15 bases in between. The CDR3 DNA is TGTGCCAGCAGCCTCCTTCGGCACTTCGATACGCAGTATTTT. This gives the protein CASSLLRHFDTQYF.

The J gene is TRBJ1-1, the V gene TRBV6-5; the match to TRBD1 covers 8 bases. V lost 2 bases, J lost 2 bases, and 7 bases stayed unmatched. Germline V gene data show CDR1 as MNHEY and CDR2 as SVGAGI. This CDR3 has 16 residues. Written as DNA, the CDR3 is TGTGCCAGCAGTTACCTCTTCGGACAGGGAAACACTGAAGCTTTCTTT. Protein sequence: CASSYLFGQGNTEAFF.

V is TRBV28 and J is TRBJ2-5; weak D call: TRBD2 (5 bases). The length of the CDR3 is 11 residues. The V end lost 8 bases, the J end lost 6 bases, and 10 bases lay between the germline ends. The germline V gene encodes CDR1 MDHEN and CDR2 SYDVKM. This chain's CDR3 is CASGSSKTQYF. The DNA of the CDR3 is TGTGCCAGCGGGAGTAGTAAGACCCAGTACTTC.

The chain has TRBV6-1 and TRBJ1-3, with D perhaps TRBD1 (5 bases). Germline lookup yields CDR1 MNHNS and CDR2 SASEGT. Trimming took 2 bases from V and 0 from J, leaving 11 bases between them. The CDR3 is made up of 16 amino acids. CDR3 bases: TGTGCCAGCAGTGAATGGGGCAGTAACTCTGGAAACACCATATATTTT. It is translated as CASSEWGSNSGNTIYF.

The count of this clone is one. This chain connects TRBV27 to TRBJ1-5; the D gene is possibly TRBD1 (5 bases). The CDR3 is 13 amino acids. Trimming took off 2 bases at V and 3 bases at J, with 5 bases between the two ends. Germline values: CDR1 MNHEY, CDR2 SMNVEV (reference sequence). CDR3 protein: CASSLGANQPQHF. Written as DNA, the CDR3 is TGTGCCAGCAGTTTAGGGGCCAATCAGCCCCAGCATTTT.

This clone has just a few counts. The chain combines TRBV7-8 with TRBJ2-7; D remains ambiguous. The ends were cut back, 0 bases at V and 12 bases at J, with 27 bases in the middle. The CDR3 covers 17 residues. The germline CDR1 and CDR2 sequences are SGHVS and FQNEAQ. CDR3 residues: CASSLAIVVGSFLSPYF. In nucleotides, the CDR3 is TGTGCCAGCAGCTTAGCGATAGTAGTCGGCAGCTTCCTCTCCCCGTACTTC.

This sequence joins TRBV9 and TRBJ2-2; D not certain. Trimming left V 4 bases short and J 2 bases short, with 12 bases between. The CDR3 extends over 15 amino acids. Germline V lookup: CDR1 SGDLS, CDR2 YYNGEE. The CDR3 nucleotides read TGTGCCAGCAGCCTCCGGACGGGTAACACCGGGGAGCTGTTTTTT. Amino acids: CASSLRTGNTGELFF. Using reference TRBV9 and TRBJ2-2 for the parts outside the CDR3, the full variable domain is DSGVTQTPKHLITATGQRVTLRCSPRSGDLSVYWYQQSLDQGLQFLIQYYNGEERAKGNILERFSAQQFPDLHSELNLSSLELGDSALYFCASSLRTGNTGELFFGEGSRLTVL.

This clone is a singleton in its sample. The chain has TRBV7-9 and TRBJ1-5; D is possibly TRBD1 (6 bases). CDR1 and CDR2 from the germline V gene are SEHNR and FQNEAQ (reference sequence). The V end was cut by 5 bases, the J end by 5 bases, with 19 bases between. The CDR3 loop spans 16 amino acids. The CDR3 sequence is CASSPGGQGRYQPQHF. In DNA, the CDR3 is TGTGCCAGCAGCCCCGGGGGGCAGGGGAGGTATCAGCCCCAGCATTTT.

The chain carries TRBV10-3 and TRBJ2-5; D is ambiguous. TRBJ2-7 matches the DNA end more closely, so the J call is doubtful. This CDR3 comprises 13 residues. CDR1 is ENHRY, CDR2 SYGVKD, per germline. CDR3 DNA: TGTGCCATCAGTGAGGACGGCCCCTACGAGCAGTACTTC. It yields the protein CAISEDGPYEQYF.

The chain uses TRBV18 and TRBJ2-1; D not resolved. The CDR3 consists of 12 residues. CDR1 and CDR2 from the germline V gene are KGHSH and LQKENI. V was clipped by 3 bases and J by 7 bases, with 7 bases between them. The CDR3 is CASSPGTNEQFF. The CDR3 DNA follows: TGTGCCAGCTCACCGGGCACTAATGAGCAGTTCTTC.

The CDR3 is CASSDDRGAYEQYF. CDR3 coding DNA: TGTGCCAGCAGCGACGACAGGGGGGCCTACGAGCAGTACTTC. This chain links TRBV5-6 with TRBJ2-7, with 9 bases that match TRBD1. V lost 4 bases, J lost 2 bases, and 4 bases stayed unmatched. Looked up from germline, CDR1 is SGHDT and CDR2 is YYEEEE. The CDR3 is 14 amino acids.

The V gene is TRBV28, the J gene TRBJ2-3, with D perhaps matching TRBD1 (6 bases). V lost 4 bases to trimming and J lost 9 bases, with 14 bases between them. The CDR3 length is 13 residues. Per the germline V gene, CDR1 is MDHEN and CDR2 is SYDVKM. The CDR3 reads CASSSSLGQTQYF. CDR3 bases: TGTGCCAGCAGTTCCTCACTTGGACAGACGCAGTATTTT.

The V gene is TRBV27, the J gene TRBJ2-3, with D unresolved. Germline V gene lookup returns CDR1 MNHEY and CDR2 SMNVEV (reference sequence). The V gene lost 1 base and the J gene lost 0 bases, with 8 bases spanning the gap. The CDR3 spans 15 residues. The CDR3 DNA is TGTGCCAGCAGTTTATGGGCCCTTAGCACAGATACGCAGTATTTT. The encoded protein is CASSLWALSTDTQYF.

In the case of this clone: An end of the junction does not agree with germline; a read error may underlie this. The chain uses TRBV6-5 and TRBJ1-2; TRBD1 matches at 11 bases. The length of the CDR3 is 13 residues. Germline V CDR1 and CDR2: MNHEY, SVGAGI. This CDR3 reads CASSYSPGQGASF. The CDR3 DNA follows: TGTGCCAGCAGTTACTCCCCAGGACAGGGGGCTTCTTTC.

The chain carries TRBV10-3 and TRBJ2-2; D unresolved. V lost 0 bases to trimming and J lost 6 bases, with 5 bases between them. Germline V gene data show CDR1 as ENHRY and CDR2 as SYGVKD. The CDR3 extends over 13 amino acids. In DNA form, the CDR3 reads TGTGCCATCAGTGAGTCACCGGCCGGGGAGCTGTTTTTT. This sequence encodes CAISESPAGELFF.

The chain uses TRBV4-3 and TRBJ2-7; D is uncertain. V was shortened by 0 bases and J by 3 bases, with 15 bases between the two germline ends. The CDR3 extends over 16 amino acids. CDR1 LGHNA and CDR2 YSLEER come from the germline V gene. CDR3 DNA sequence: TGCGCCAGCAGCCAAGATCCCTACAGCCTGGGCTACGAGCAGTACTTC. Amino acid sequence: CASSQDPYSLGYEQYF.

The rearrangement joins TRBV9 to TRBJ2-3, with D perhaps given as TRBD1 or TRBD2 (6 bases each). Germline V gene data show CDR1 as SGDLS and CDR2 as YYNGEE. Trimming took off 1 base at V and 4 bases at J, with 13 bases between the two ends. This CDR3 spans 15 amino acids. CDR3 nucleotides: TGTGCCAGCAGCGTAAGGCCTGGGGGGCCAGATACGCAGTATTTT. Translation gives CASSVRPGGPDTQYF. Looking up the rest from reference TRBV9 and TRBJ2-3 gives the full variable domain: DSGVTQTPKHLITATGQRVTLRCSPRSGDLSVYWYQQSLDQGLQFLIQYYNGEERAKGNILERFSAQQFPDLHSELNLSSLELGDSALYFCASSVRPGGPDTQYFGPGTRLTVL.

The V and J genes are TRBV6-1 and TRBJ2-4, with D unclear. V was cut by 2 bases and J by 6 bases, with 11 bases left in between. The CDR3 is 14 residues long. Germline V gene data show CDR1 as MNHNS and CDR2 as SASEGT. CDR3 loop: CASSELGNLNIQYF. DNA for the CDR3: TGTGCCAGCAGTGAACTGGGGAACCTAAACATTCAGTACTTC.

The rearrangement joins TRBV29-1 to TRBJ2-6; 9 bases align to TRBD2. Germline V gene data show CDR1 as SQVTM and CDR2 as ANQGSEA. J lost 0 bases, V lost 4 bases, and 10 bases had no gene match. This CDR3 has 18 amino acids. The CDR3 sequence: CSVVTGTSKSSGANVLTF. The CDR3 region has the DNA TGCAGCGTTGTCACCGGGACTAGCAAGAGCTCTGGGGCCAACGTCCTGACTTTC.

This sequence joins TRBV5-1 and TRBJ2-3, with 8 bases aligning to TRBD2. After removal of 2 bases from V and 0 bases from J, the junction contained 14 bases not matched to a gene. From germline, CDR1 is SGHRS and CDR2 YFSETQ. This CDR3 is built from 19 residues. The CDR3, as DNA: TGCGCCAGCAGCTTTCCCCCAAAAATCCCTAGCGGGAGCACAGATACGCAGTATTTT. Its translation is CASSFPPKIPSGSTDTQYF. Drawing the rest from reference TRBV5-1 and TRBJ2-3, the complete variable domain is KAGVTQTPRYLIKTRGQQVTLSCSPISGHRSVSWYQQTPGQGLQFLFEYFSETQRNKGNFPGRFSGRQFSNSRSEMNVSTLELGDSALYLCASSFPPKIPSGSTDTQYFGPGTRLTVL.

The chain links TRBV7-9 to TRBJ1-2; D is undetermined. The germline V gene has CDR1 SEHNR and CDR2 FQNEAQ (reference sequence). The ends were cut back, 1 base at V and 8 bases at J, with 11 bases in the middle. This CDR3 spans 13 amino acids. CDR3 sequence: CASSLGAGGGYTF. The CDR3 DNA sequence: TGTGCCAGCAGCTTAGGAGCAGGAGGAGGCTACACCTTC.

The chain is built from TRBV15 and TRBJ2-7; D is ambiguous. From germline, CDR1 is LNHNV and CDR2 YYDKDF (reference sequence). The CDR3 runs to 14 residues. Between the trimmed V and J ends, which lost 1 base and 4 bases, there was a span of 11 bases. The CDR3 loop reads CATSRALASYEQYF. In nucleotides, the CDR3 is TGTGCCACCAGCAGAGCCCTGGCCTCGTACGAGCAGTACTTC.